This TCR beta chain appears in the sequencing data of a study of blood T cell repertoires in COVID-19. Germline V CDR1 and CDR2: SEHNR, FQNEAQ (reference sequence). This CDR3 has 15 amino acids. J lost 1 base, V lost 3 bases, and 3 bases had no gene match. Data came from immunoSEQ multiplex PCR; TCRdb stores just in-frame clones and leaves some out. The table includes roughly 73,000 clones, more than 75% detected once. The chain joins TRBV7-9 to TRBJ2-1, with 7 bases matching TRBD2. The sequence was obtained from a human donor in a cohort sampled during active COVID-19. The sample was peripheral blood. In nucleotides, the CDR3 is TGTGCCAGCAGCTTTCGGGGGGTTTCCTACAATGAGCAGTTCTTC. Its protein product is CASSFRGVSYNEQFF.